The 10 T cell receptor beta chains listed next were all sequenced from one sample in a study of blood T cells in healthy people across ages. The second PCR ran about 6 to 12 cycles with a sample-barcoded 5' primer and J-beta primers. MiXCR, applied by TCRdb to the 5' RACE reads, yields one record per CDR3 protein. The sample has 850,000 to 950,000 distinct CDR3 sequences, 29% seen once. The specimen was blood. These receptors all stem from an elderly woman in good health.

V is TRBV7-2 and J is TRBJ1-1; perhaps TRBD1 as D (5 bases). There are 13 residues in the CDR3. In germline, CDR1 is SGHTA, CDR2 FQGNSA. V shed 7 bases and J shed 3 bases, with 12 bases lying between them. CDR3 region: CASTRARDTEAFF. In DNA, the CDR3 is TGTGCCAGCACCAGGGCCAGGGACACTGAAGCTTTCTTT.

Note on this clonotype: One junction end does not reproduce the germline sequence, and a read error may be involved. The CDR3 protein is CASNLKGRDTQYF. The CDR3 DNA is TGTGCCAGCAACTTAAAAGGTAGAGATACGCAGTATTTT. The chain recombines TRBV7-2 with TRBJ2-3; D call uncertain. Germline CDR1 is SGHTA and CDR2 is FQGNSA. The CDR3 has 13 residues.

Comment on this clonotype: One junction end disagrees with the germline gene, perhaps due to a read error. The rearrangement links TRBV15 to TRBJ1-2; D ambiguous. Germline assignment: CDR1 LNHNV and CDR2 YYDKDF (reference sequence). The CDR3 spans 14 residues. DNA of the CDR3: TGTGCCGCCAGCAGAGCTGAAGCTAACTATGGCTACACCTTC. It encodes CAASRAEANYGYTF.

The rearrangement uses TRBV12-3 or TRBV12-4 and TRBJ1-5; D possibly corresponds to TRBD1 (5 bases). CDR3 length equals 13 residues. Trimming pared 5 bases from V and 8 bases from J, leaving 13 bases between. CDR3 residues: CASSPQVYEPQHF. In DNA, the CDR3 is TGTGCCAGCAGTCCACAGGTGTACGAGCCCCAGCATTTT.

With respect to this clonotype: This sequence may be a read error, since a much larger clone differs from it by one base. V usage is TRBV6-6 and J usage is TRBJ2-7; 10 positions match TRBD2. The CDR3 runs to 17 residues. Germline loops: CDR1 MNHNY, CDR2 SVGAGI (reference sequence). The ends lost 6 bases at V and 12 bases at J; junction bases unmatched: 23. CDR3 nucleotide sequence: TGTGCCAGCAGCCCTCCTAGCGGGGGAGCAGAGGGAGAGACCCGGTACTTC. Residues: CASSPPSGGAEGETRYF.

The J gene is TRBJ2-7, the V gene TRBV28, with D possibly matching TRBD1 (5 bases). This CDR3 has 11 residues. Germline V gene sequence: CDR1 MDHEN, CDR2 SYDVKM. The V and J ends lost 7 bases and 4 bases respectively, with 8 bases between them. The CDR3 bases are TGTGCCAGCACAGGGATTTACGAGCAGTACTTC. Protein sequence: CASTGIYEQYF. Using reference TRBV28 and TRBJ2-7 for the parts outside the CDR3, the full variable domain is DVKVTQSSRYLVKRTGEKVFLECVQDMDHENMFWYRQDPGLGLRLIYFSYDVKMKEKGDIPEGYSVSREKKERFSLILESASTNQTSMYLCASTGIYEQYFGPGTRLTVT.

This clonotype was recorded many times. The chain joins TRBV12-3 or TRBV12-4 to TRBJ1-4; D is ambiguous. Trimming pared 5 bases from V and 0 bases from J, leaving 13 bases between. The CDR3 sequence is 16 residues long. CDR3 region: CASSTSRVATNEKLFF. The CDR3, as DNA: TGTGCCAGCAGTACTAGTCGAGTGGCAACTAATGAAAAACTGTTTTTT.

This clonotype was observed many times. The CDR3 sequence: CASSGPTGFGYTF. The CDR3 DNA reads as TGTGCCAGCAGCGGACCGACAGGGTTTGGCTACACCTTC. The chain carries TRBV9 and TRBJ1-2; TRBD1 matches at 7 bases. The germline CDR1 and CDR2 sequences are SGDLS and YYNGEE. The CDR3 length is 13 residues. V dropped 3 bases and J dropped 7; count of bases not matched to a gene: 6.

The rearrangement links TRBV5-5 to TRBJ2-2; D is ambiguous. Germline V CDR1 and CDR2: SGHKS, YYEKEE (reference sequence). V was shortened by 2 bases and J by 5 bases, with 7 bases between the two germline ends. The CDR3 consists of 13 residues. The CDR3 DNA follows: TGTGCCAGCAGCTTTGAATGGACCGGGGAGCTGTTTTTT. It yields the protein CASSFEWTGELFF.

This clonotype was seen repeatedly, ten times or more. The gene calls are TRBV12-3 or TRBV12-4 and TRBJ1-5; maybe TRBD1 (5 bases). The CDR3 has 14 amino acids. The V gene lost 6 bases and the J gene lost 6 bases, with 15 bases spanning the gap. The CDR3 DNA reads TGTGCCAGCAGCTTTACAGGTCTGGGTCAGCCCCAGCATTTT. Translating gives CASSFTGLGQPQHF.